This T cell receptor (beta chain) derives from a study of T cell responses to AZD1222 COVID-19 vaccine. The V and J ends lost 5 bases and 6 bases, in that order; junction bases with no gene match: 7. Germline CDR1 reads MNHEY; CDR2 reads SVGAGI. This CDR3 is 15 amino acids long. TCRdb's copy holds only in-frame clones and misses some; the assay was immunoSEQ multiplex PCR. Found here are 150,000 or so clones, roughly 90% of them singletons; the top ten hold about 1.6%. This sequence was found in an adult who received the AZD1222 COVID-19 vaccine. V is TRBV6-5 and J is TRBJ2-1; 10 bases match TRBD2. This specimen was peripheral blood, taken 28 days after the second AZD1222 dose. CDR3 nucleotide sequence: TGTGCCAGCAGTCTCCTAGCGGGAGACCGCAATGAGCAGTTCTTC. This gives the protein CASSLLAGDRNEQFF.